This T cell receptor beta chain was found in a study of T cell responses to AZD1222 COVID-19 vaccine. Regarding the study as a whole: Scientists sampled the repertoires only once the peak T cell response had passed. Most donors were white British, females outnumbered males, and clonal diversity was possibly underestimated.

The data were produced by immunoSEQ multiplex PCR, yet TCRdb's version contains in-frame clones alone and is incomplete. The sample holds over 65,000 clones, 92% seen once. About this clone: The antigen remains undetermined.

The V end lost 1 base, the J end lost 1 base, and 8 bases lay between the germline ends. Germline V gene sequence: CDR1 SGHTA, CDR2 FQGNSA. The CDR3 is 15 amino acids. The clonotype originates from an adult in good health. Sequenced material: peripheral blood, taken on day 0 of MenACWY control vaccination. The chain recombines TRBV7-2 with TRBJ2-1, with D hard to call. This CDR3 is CASSLDGTSYNEQFF. The CDR3 nucleotides are TGTGCCAGCAGCTTAGACGGTACGTCCTACAATGAGCAGTTCTTC.